Detailed here is one T cell receptor beta chain. The data originate from a study of blood T cell repertoires in COVID-19. Overall study context: The samples span acute and convalescent COVID-19 from the United States, Italy and Spain. T cells, B-cell-depleted T cells, or PBMCs provided the cDNA or gDNA that served as material.

As handled by the study authors: Estimated nucleated cell counts came from reference gene primer amplification. TCRdb keeps only in-frame clones here, not all; method: immunoSEQ multiplex PCR. V and J calls and clone size are given by that table; D and trimming were obtained from the DNA. The sample comprises 150,000 or so clones, just under 85% of which are singletons, and just over 9% rests with the top ten. The sequenced material came from PBMCs or T cells enriched from blood (not recorded which). The receptor comes from a man aged 45-65 years who had recovered from COVID-19.

The CDR3 bases are TGTGCCAGCAGCCTCCCTTACAGGAGGGAGTACTTC. Translating gives CASSLPYRREYF. The chain is built from TRBV7-2 and TRBJ2-7; a possible D gene is TRBD2 (6 bases). The ends were cut back, 5 bases at V and 11 bases at J, with 16 bases in the middle. CDR1 SGHTA and CDR2 FQGNSA come from the germline V gene. This CDR3 has 12 residues.